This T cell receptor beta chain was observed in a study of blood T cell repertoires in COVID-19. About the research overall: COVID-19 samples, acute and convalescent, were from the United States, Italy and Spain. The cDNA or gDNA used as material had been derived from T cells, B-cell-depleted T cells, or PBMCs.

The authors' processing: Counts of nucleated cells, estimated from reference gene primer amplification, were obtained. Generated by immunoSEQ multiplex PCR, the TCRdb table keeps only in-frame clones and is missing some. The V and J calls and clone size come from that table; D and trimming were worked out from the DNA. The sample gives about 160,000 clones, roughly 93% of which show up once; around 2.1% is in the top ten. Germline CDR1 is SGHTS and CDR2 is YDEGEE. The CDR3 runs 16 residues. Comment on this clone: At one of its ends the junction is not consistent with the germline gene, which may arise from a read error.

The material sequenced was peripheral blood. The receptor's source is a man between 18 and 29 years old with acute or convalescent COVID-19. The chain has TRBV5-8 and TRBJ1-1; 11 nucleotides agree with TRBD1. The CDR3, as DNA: TGTGCCAGCAGCTCCGGGACAGGGGGAACGAACGCTGAAGCTTTCTTT. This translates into CASSSGTGGTNAEAFF.